The 21 T cell receptor beta chains below were found in one sample sequenced in a study of cytomegalovirus exposure and HLA in healthy donors. The PCR was carried out with 60 Vbeta primers and 13 Jbeta primers. Generated by immunoSEQ multiplex PCR, the TCRdb table keeps only in-frame clones and is missing some. The sample carries approximately 170,000 clones, around four fifths recorded once. The sample comprised PBMCs. These receptors were collected from a man in his fifties or sixties in good health and CMV-seropositive.

The chain uses TRBV7-9 and TRBJ2-3, with a weak D call TRBD1 (5 bases). Trimming took 5 bases from V and 2 from J, leaving 17 bases between them. This CDR3 has 16 residues. CDR1 is SEHNR and CDR2 is FQNEAQ in the germline V gene (reference sequence). The CDR3 spells CASSPRQGDHTDTQYF. The DNA of the CDR3 is TGTGCCAGCAGCCCCCGTCAGGGCGACCACACAGATACGCAGTATTTT.

The rearrangement joins TRBV18 to TRBJ1-2; 7 bases align to TRBD1. The ends lost 6 bases at V and 4 bases at J; junction bases unmatched: 5. CDR3 size: 13 residues. Germline CDR1 and CDR2: KGHSH and LQKENI. In DNA form, the CDR3 reads TGTGCCAGCTCGCAGACAGGGACCTATGGCTACACCTTC. Its protein is CASSQTGTYGYTF.

This clone showed up just once. The V gene is TRBV5-1, the J gene TRBJ2-1; tentative D call: TRBD1 (6 bases). Trimming took 0 bases from V and 9 from J, leaving 22 bases between them. CDR1 and CDR2 (germline): SGHRS, YFSETQ. The CDR3 totals 17 residues. CDR3 residues: CASSLAATGFGFGEQFF. CDR3 bases: TGCGCCAGCAGCTTGGCCGCGACAGGTTTTGGTTTCGGTGAGCAGTTCTTC.

The sample holds one count of this clone. This chain uses TRBV6-5 with TRBJ2-1, with 8 positions matching TRBD1. Germline V gene sequence: CDR1 MNHEY, CDR2 SVGAGI. V lost 7 bases to trimming and J lost 4 bases; unmatched junction nucleotides: 6. The CDR3 runs 14 residues. CDR3 loop: CASKETGAYNEQFF. CDR3 DNA: TGTGCCAGCAAGGAGACAGGGGCGTACAATGAGCAGTTCTTC.

This clone has just one count. The CDR3 spells CASIRAGVYEQYF. The CDR3 region has the DNA TGTGCCAGCATAAGAGCGGGGGTCTACGAGCAGTACTTC. J is TRBJ2-7 and V is TRBV6-4, with TRBD2 matching over 8 bases. Trimming removed 7 bases from V and 3 bases from J; junction bases left unmatched: 5. The CDR3 has 13 amino acids. The germline V gene encodes CDR1 MRHNA and CDR2 SNTAGT.

A few counts support this clone. The chain uses TRBV6-6 and TRBJ2-1; 13 nucleotides agree with TRBD2. The V and J ends lost 6 bases and 5 bases, in that order; junction bases with no gene match: 7. This CDR3 contains 16 residues. Per germline, CDR1 MNHNY and CDR2 SVGAGI (reference sequence). The CDR3 region is CASSTGLAGRNNEQFF. DNA of the CDR3: TGTGCCAGCAGCACGGGACTAGCGGGGAGAAACAATGAGCAGTTCTTC.

The chain uses TRBV5-1 and TRBJ2-3; D gene unclear. Between the trimmed V and J ends, which lost 5 bases and 6 bases, there was a span of 19 bases. Germline V gene lookup returns CDR1 SGHRS and CDR2 YFSETQ. The CDR3 contains 15 residues. The CDR3 loop is CASRGWSSNGDTQYF. In DNA, the CDR3 is TGCGCCAGCAGAGGTTGGTCCTCGAACGGGGATACGCAGTATTTT.

The chain recombines TRBV5-6 with TRBJ2-7, with 9 bases lining up with TRBD1. With 4 bases clipped from V and 2 bases from J, the junction kept 10 bases outside the gene matches. Germline loops: CDR1 SGHDT, CDR2 YYEEEE. This CDR3 contains 16 residues. CDR3 sequence (DNA): TGTGCCAGCAGCCAAGACGGGACAGGGAGAGCCTACGAGCAGTACTTC. Amino acids: CASSQDGTGRAYEQYF.

This chain uses TRBV6-5 with TRBJ2-5; D may be TRBD2 (6 bases). The CDR3 length is 15 residues. Deletions cut 0 bases from V and 9 bases from J, with 17 bases between. CDR1 MNHEY and CDR2 SVGAGI come from the germline V gene. The CDR3 bases are TGTGCCAGCAGTTACTCAGTTGGAGGGGCTTGGGCCCAGTACTTC. Translation gives CASSYSVGGAWAQYF.

The chain is built from TRBV7-2 and TRBJ1-1; 7 bases align to TRBD1. The ends lost 5 bases at V and 4 bases at J; junction bases unmatched: 4. This CDR3 is 13 amino acids long. Germline V gene lookup returns CDR1 SGHTA and CDR2 FQGNSA. The CDR3 protein is CASSTGQSTEAFF. In DNA form, the CDR3 reads TGTGCCAGCAGCACGGGACAGTCCACTGAAGCTTTCTTT.

The chain carries TRBV30 and TRBJ2-1; perhaps TRBD1 as D (5 bases). This CDR3 is built from 11 residues. Germline-derived CDR1 and CDR2 are GTSNPN and SVGIG (reference sequence). The chain's CDR3 is CSTGNYNEQFF. CDR3 nucleotide sequence: TGTAGCACAGGCAACTACAATGAGCAGTTCTTC.

This clone came up a few times. V usage is TRBV11-2 and J usage is TRBJ1-4; D is unclear. With 0 bases removed from V and 3 bases from J, the gap between germline ends came to 14 bases. Germline V lookup: CDR1 SGHAT, CDR2 FQNNGV. This CDR3 contains 17 residues. The CDR3 DNA reads TGTGCCAGCAGCTTAGAGTTCGGTGGGGAGGCTAATGAAAAACTGTTTTTT. Amino acids: CASSLEFGGEANEKLFF.

The V gene is TRBV5-1, the J gene TRBJ2-2; TRBD1 is a possible D gene (6 bases). There are 15 residues in the CDR3. Germline loops: CDR1 SGHRS, CDR2 YFSETQ. V was trimmed by 4 bases and J by 0 bases, leaving 10 bases between them. The CDR3 DNA is TGCGCCAGCAGCACGGGGACAACGAACACCGGGGAGCTGTTTTTT. This encodes CASSTGTTNTGELFF.

CDR3 in amino acids: CASSVGPAGPAPLHF. CDR3 nucleotide sequence: TGTGCCAGCAGCGTAGGGCCCGCAGGGCCAGCGCCCCTCCACTTT. V usage is TRBV9 and J usage is TRBJ1-6; tentative D call: TRBD1 (5 bases). The germline V gene encodes CDR1 SGDLS and CDR2 YYNGEE. V lost 0 bases and J 13 bases, leaving 17 bases between the germline ends. This CDR3 spans 15 amino acids.

This chain connects TRBV5-6 to TRBJ1-5, with D possibly TRBD1 on 5 matching bases. Germline loops: CDR1 SGHDT, CDR2 YYEEEE. The V end lost 1 base, the J end lost 5 bases, and 10 bases lay between the germline ends. This CDR3 comprises 14 residues. The CDR3 reads CASSLRGWDQPQHF. CDR3 in DNA: TGTGCCAGCAGCTTGCGGGGGTGGGATCAGCCCCAGCATTTT.

The chain joins TRBV7-8 to TRBJ1-5, with unresolved D. Trimming left V 1 base short and J 1 base short, with 5 bases between. From germline, CDR1 is SGHVS and CDR2 FQNEAQ. There are 14 residues in the CDR3. CDR3 nucleotide sequence: TGTGCCAGCAGCTTAGACTTCAGCAATCAGCCCCAGCATTTT. This encodes CASSLDFSNQPQHF.

This clone was seen just once. The chain has TRBV19 and TRBJ2-7; TRBD2 is a possible D gene (5 bases). The germline V gene encodes CDR1 LNHDA and CDR2 SQIVND (reference sequence). The CDR3 spans 14 residues. V was clipped by 3 bases and J by 0 bases, with 9 bases between them. CDR3 loop: CASSIEGISYEQYF. DNA for the CDR3: TGTGCCAGTAGTATCGAGGGAATCTCCTACGAGCAGTACTTC. Variable domain in full (rest from reference TRBV19 and TRBJ2-7): DGGITQSPKYLFRKEGQNVTLSCEQNLNHDAMYWYRQDPGQGLRLIYYSQIVNDFQKGDIAEGYSVSREKKESFPLTVTSAQKNPTAFYLCASSIEGISYEQYFGPGTRLTVT.

V gene TRBV19 combines with J gene TRBJ2-5; TRBD2 matches 14 bases. TRBJ2-7 matches the DNA end more closely, so the J call is doubtful. Germline loops: CDR1 LNHDA, CDR2 SQIVND (reference sequence). The CDR3 runs to 17 residues. CDR3 nucleotides: TGTGCCAGTAGCCCTTACTTGACTAGCGGGGGGGTCTACGAGCAGTACTTC. The encoded protein is CASSPYLTSGGVYEQYF.

The chain carries TRBV28 and TRBJ1-2; no firm D call. CDR1 is MDHEN and CDR2 is SYDVKM in the germline V gene. V was shortened by 4 bases and J by 8 bases, with 11 bases between the two germline ends. The CDR3 spans 12 residues. The CDR3 is CASSSLMEGYTF. The DNA of the CDR3 is TGTGCCAGCAGTTCCTTGATGGAGGGCTACACCTTC.

V gene TRBV28 combines with J gene TRBJ1-2; weak D call: TRBD1 (5 bases). Germline CDR1 MDHEN, CDR2 SYDVKM. V was shortened by 1 base and J by 4 bases, with 10 bases between the two germline ends. The CDR3 contains 14 residues. The DNA for the CDR3 is TGTGCCAGCAGTTTATTAGGGGCTAGCTATGGCTACACCTTC. Amino acids: CASSLLGASYGYTF.

Concerning this clone itself: Other DNA sequences in this sample translate to the same CDR3. The chain couples TRBV19 to TRBJ2-7, with 10 bases identical to TRBD1. J was trimmed by 3 bases and V by 3 bases; bases with no gene match: 2. CDR3 size: 14 residues. The V gene's germline CDR1 is LNHDA and CDR2 SQIVND (reference sequence). CDR3 region: CASSIGDRGYEQYF. CDR3 DNA sequence: TGTGCCAGTAGTATTGGGGACAGGGGCTACGAGCAGTACTTC.